This entry concerns a single T cell receptor beta chain. The target antigen is unknown. These data come from a study of cytomegalovirus exposure and HLA in healthy donors. Study-wide results and limits: Immune exposure data for these donors was limited to CMV serostatus.

The V end was cut by 8 bases, the J end by 2 bases, with 9 bases between. Germline V gene data show CDR1 as MNHEY and CDR2 as SVGAGI. The CDR3 length is 13 residues. 60 Vbeta and 13 Jbeta primers were used in PCR. Clones were sequenced by immunoSEQ multiplex PCR, and TCRdb holds only the in-frame ones, with some missing. The profile covers about 89,000 clones, with around 74% appearing a single time and roughly 9.1% taken by the ten largest. Sequenced input: PBMCs. The receptor comes from a man aged 25 to 40 in good health and CMV-seropositive. The chain joins TRBV6-5 to TRBJ1-4; tentatively, D is TRBD1 (5 bases). The CDR3 is CASGGATNEKLFF. In DNA form, the CDR3 reads TGTGCCAGCGGAGGGGCTACTAATGAAAAACTGTTTTTT.